Included here is one T cell receptor (beta chain) sequence, with context. This entry is derived from a study of blood T cell repertoires in COVID-19. Patients at the Seattle site were enrolled during active infection and followed longitudinally. CDR1 is SGHTA and CDR2 is FQGNSA in the germline V gene. The CDR3 length is 16 residues. V lost 6 bases and J lost 5; bases outside the gene matches: 11. Per the original methods: Amplification with reference gene primers provided the estimates of nucleated cell counts. Data came from immunoSEQ multiplex PCR; TCRdb stores just in-frame clones and leaves some out. The D gene and trimming were derived from the DNA, and the V and J assignments and clone size from that table. Of 130,000 to 150,000 clones in the sample, 70% to 90% were seen once.

Material: peripheral blood. This TCR derives from a woman aged 55-70 years with COVID-19, enrolled during active disease. The chain has TRBV7-2 and TRBJ2-2; 8 positions agree with TRBD1. CDR3 amino acids: CASSEPRDRRTGELFF. For the CDR3, the DNA is TGTGCCAGCAGTGAGCCAAGGGACAGGCGAACCGGGGAGCTGTTTTTT.